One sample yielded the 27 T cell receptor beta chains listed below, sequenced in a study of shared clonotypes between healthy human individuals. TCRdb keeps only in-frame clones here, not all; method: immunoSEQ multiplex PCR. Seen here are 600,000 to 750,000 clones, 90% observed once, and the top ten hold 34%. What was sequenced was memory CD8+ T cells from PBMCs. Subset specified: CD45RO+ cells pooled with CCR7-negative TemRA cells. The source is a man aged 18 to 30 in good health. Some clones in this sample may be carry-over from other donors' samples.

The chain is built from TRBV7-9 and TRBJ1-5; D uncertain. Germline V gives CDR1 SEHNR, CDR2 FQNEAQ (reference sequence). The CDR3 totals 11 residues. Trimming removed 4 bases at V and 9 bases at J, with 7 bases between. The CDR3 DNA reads TGTGCCAGCAGCTCCCCTGGGCCCCAGCATTTT. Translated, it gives CASSSPGPQHF.

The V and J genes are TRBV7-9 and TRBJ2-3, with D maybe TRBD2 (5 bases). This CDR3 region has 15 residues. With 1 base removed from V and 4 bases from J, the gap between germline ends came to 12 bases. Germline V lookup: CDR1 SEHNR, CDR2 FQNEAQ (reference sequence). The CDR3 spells CASSLGLAGADTQYF. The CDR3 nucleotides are TGTGCCAGCAGCTTAGGGCTAGCTGGCGCAGATACGCAGTATTTT.

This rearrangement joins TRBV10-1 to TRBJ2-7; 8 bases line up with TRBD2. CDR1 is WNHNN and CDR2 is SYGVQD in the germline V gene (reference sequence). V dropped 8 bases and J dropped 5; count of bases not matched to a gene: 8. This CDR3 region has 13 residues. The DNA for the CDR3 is TGCGCCAGCGTAGCGGGAAGAGGGGACGAGCAGTACTTC. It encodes CASVAGRGDEQYF.

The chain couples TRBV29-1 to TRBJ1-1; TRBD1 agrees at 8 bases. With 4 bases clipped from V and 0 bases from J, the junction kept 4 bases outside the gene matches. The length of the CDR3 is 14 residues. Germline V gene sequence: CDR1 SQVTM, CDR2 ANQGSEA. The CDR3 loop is CSVGTGNLNTEAFF. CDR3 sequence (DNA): TGCAGCGTTGGGACAGGGAATCTGAACACTGAAGCTTTCTTT.

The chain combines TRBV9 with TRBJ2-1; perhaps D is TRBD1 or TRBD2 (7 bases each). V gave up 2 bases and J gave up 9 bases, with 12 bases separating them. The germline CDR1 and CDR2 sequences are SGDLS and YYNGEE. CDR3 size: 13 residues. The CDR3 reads CASSVTGEGEQFF. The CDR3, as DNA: TGTGCCAGCAGCGTCACAGGGGAGGGTGAGCAGTTCTTC. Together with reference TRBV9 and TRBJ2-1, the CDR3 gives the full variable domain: DSGVTQTPKHLITATGQRVTLRCSPRSGDLSVYWYQQSLDQGLQFLIQYYNGEERAKGNILERFSAQQFPDLHSELNLSSLELGDSALYFCASSVTGEGEQFFGPGTRLTVL.

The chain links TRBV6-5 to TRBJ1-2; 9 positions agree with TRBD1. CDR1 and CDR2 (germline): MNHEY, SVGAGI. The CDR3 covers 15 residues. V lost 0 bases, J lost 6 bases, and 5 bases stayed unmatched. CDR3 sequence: CASSYSRTGADGYTF. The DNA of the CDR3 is TGTGCCAGCAGTTACTCGCGGACAGGGGCGGATGGCTACACCTTC.

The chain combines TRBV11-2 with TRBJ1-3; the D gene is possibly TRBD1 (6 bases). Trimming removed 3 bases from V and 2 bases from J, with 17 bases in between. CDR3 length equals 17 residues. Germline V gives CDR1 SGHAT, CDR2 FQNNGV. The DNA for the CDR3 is TGTGCCAGCAGCTTGAGACCCCGGACAGAGACTGGAAACACCATATATTTT. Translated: CASSLRPRTETGNTIYF.

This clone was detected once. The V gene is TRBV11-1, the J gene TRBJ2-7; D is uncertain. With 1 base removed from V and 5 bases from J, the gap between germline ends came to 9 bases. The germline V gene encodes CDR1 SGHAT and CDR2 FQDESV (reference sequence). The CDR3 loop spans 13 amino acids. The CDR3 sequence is CASSLEGPNEQYF. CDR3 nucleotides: TGTGCCAGCAGCTTAGAAGGGCCGAACGAGCAGTACTTC. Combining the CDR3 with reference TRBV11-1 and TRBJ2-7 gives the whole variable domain EAEVAQSPRYKITEKSQAVAFWCDPISGHATLYWYRQILGQGPELLVQFQDESVVDDSQLPKDRFSAERLKGVDSTLKIQPAELGDSAMYLCASSLEGPNEQYFGPGTRLTVT.

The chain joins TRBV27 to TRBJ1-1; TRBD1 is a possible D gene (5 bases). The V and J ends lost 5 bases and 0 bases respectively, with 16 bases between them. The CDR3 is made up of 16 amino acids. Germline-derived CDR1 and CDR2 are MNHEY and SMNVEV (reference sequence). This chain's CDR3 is CASSDLGVGMNTEAFF. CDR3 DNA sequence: TGTGCCAGCAGTGACCTAGGGGTTGGCATGAACACTGAAGCTTTCTTT.

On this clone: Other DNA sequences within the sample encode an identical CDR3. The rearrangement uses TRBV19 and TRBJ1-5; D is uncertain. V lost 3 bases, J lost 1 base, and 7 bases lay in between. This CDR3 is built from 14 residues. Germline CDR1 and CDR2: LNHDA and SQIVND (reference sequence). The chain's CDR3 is CASSIGQSNQPQHF. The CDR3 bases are TGTGCCAGTAGTATTGGGCAGAGCAATCAGCCCCAGCATTTT.

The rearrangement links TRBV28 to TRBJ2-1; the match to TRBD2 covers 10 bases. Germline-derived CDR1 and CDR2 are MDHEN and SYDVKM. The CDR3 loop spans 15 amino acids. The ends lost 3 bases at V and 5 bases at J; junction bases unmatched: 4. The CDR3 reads CASSLLAGVHNEQFF. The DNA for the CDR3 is TGTGCCAGCAGTTTGCTAGCGGGAGTCCACAATGAGCAGTTCTTC.

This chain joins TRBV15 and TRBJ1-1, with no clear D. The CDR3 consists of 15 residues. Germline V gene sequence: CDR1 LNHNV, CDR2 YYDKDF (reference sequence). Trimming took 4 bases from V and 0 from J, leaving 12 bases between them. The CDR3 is CATSTSDGLNTEAFF. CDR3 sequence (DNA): TGTGCCACCAGCACCTCGGACGGTTTGAACACTGAAGCTTTCTTT.

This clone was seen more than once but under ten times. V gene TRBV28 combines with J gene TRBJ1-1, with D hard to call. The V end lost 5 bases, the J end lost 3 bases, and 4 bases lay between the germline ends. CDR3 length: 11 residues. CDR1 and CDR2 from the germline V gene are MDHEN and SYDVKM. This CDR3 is CASSHDTEAFF. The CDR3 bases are TGTGCCAGCAGTCATGACACTGAAGCTTTCTTT.

CDR3 coding DNA: TGTGCCAGCAGCGACAGGACAATCTCCTACGAGCAGTACTTC. Translating gives CASSDRTISYEQYF. This chain joins TRBV7-9 and TRBJ2-7; D perhaps matches TRBD1 (6 bases). The CDR3 length is 14 residues. CDR1 is SEHNR and CDR2 is FQNEAQ in the germline V gene (reference sequence). V was shortened by 5 bases and J by 0 bases, with 11 bases between the two germline ends.

CDR3 residues: CAIREGGSTRYEQYF. The CDR3 DNA follows: TGTGCCATCAGGGAGGGCGGGAGTACCCGCTACGAGCAGTACTTC. V usage is TRBV10-3 and J usage is TRBJ2-7; 7 bases are shared with TRBD2. The junction had 11 bases not matched to a gene; V was cut back by 6 bases and J by 3 bases. Germline V gene data show CDR1 as ENHRY and CDR2 as SYGVKD. CDR3 length: 15 residues.

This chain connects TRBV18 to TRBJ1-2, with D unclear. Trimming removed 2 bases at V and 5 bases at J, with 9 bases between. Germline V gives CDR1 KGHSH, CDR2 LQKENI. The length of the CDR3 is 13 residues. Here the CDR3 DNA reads TGTGCCAGCTCACCAGGGCCGCGTTATGGCTACACCTTC. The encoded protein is CASSPGPRYGYTF.

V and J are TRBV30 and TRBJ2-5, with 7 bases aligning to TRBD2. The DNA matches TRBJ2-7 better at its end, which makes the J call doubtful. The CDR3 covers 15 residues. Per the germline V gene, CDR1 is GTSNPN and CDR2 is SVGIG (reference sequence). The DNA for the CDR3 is TGTGCCTGGAGCCTCCCCGCGGGAGTAATTTACGAGCAGTACTTC. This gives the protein CAWSLPAGVIYEQYF.

CDR3 residues: CASSIVSGLAGHIPRETQYF. In DNA, the CDR3 is TGTGCCAGTAGTATAGTTTCCGGACTAGCGGGGCATATCCCCCGGGAGACCCAGTACTTC. The V call is TRBV19, the J call TRBJ2-5; the match to TRBD2 covers 12 bases. Germline V gene data show CDR1 as LNHDA and CDR2 as SQIVND (reference sequence). This CDR3 comprises 20 residues. Trimming removed 1 base from V and 5 bases from J; junction bases left unmatched: 17.

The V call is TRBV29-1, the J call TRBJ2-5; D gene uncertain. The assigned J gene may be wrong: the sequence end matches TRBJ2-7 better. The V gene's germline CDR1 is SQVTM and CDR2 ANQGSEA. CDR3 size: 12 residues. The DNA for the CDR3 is TGCAGCGTTGAATCGGGCCCCTACGAGCAGTACTTC. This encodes CSVESGPYEQYF.

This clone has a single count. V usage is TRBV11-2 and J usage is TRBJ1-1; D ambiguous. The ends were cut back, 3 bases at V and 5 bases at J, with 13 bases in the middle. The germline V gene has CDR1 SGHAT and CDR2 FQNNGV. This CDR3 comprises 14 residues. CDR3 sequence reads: CASSFGSRWTEAFF. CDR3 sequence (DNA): TGTGCCAGCAGCTTCGGGAGTCGGTGGACTGAAGCTTTCTTT.

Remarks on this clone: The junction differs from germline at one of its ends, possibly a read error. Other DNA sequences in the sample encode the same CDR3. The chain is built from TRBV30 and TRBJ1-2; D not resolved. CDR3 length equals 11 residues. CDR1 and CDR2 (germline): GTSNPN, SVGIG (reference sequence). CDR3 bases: TGTGCCTGGGCCCAGAACTATGGCTATACCTTC. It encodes CAWAQNYGYTF.

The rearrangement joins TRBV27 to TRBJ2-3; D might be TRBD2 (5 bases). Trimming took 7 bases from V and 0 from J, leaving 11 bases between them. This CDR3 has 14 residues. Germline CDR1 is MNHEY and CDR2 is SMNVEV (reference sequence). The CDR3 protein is CASIAGSSTDTQYF. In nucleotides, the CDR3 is TGTGCCAGCATTGCGGGTTCTAGCACAGATACGCAGTATTTT.

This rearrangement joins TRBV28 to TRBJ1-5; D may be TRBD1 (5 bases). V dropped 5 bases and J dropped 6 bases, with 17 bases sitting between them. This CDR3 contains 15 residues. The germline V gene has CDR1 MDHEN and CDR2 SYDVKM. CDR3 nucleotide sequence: TGTGCCAGCAGTCCGGGGCCTAACGCGGGTCAGCCCCAGCATTTT. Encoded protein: CASSPGPNAGQPQHF.

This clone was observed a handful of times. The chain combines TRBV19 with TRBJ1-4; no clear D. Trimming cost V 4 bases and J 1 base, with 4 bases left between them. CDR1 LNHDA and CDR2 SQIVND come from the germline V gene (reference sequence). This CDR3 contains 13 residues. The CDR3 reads CASSRRTNEKLFF. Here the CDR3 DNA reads TGTGCCAGTAGTAGGAGAACTAATGAAAAACTGTTTTTT.

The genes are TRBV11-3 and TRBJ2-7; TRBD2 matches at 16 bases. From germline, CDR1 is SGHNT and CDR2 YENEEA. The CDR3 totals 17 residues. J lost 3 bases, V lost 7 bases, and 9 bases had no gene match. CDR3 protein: CASTTGTSGRDLYEQYF. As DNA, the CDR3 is TGTGCCAGCACCACCGGGACTAGCGGGAGGGATCTCTACGAGCAGTACTTC.

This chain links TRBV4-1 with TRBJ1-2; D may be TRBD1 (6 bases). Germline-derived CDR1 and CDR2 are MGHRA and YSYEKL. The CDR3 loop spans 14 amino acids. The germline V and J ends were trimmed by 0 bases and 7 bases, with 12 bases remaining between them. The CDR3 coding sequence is TGCGCCAGCAGCCAAGAAAACAGGGATCCTGGCTACACCTTC. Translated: CASSQENRDPGYTF.

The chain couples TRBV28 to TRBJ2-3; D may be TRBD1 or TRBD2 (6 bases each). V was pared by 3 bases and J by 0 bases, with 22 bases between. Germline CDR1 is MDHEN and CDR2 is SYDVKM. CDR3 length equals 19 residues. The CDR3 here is CASSFGEGYGGPSTDTQYF. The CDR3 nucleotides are TGTGCCAGCAGTTTCGGGGAAGGGTACGGGGGCCCCAGCACAGATACGCAGTATTTT. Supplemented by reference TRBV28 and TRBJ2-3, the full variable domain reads DVKVTQSSRYLVKRTGEKVFLECVQDMDHENMFWYRQDPGLGLRLIYFSYDVKMKEKGDIPEGYSVSREKKERFSLILESASTNQTSMYLCASSFGEGYGGPSTDTQYFGPGTRLTVL.